The source of this T cell receptor beta chain is a study of shared clonotypes between healthy human individuals. The unsorted samples had about 95 million PBMCs used for genomic DNA. TCRdb's table, derived via immunoSEQ multiplex PCR, lists solely in-frame clones and lacks some. The sample consists of about half a million clones, approximately 80% of them appearing once. This clone was picked up one time. As yet, its antigen is unknown. Study-wide findings and caveats: There were few donors, and this limited the genetic and exposure-history diversity represented.

After removal of 6 bases from V and 4 bases from J, the junction contained 5 bases not matched to a gene. Germline-derived CDR1 and CDR2 are SQVTM and ANQGSEA. This CDR3 contains 14 residues. The gene calls are TRBV29-1 and TRBJ2-7, with 14 bases that match TRBD2. The sequencing sample was made of PBMCs. This clonotype was obtained from a woman aged 40 to 50 in good health. Some clones in this sample may be carry-over from other donors' samples. CDR3 coding DNA: TGCAGCGTAGGGGGACTAGCGGGAGCGTACGAGCAGTACTTC. Translating it yields CSVGGLAGAYEQYF.